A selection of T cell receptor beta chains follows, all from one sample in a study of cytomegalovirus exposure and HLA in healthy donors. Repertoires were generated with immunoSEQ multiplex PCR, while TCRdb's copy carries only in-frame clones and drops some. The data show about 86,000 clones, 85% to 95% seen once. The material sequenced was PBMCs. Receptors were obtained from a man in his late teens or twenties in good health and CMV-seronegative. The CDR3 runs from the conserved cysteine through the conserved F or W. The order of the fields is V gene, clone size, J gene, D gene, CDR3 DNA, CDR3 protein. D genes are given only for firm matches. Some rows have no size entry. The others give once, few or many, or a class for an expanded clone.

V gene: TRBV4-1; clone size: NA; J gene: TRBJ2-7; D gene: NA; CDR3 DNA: TGCGCCAGCAGCCAAGATCTTCTCCCAGGGACCTACGAGCAGTACTTC; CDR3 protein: CASSQDLLPGTYEQYF
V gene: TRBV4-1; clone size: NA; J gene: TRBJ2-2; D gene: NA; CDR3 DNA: TGCGCCAGCGGCCGGCCAGAAAACACCGGGGAGCTGTTTTTT; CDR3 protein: CASGRPENTGELFF
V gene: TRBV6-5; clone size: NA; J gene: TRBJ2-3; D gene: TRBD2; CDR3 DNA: TGTGCCAGCAGTCGGCGACTAGCGGCAGATACGCAGTATTTT; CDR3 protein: CASSRRLAADTQYF
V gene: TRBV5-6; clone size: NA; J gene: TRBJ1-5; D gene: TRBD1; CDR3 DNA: TGTGCCAGCAGCAAATATGGACAGGGGAGACAGCCCCAGCATTTT; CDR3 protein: CASSKYGQGRQPQHF
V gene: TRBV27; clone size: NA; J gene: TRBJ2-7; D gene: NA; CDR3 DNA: TGTGCCAGCAGACCAACGGGACAATGGAGCTACGAGCAGTACTTC; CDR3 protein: CASRPTGQWSYEQYF
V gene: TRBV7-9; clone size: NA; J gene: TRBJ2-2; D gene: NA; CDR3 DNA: TGTGCCAGCAGTTATCGACAGAGCACCGGGGAGCTGTTTTTT; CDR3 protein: CASSYRQSTGELFF
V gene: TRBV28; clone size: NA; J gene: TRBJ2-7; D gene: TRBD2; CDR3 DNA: TGTGCCAGCAGCTTCGGACTAGCGGGGGCCGGCGAGCAGTACTTC; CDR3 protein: CASSFGLAGAGEQYF
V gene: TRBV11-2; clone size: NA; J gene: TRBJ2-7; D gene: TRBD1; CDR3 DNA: TGTGCCAGCAGCCCTAGATACAGGGGGCACGCCGAGCAGTACTTC; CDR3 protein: CASSPRYRGHAEQYF
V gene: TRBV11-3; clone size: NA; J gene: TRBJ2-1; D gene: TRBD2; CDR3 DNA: TGTGCCAGCAGCTTAAGCGGGAGCTCCTACAATGAGCAGTTCTTC; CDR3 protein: CASSLSGSSYNEQFF
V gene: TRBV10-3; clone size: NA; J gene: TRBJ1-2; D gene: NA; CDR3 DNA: TGTGCCATCAGTGAGCCGTGGGTTGGGGGGGTCTATGGCTACACCTTC; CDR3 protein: CAISEPWVGGVYGYTF
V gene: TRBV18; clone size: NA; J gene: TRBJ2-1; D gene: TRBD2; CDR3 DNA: TGTGCCAGCTCACCAGGACTAGCGGGAGTGTACAATGAGCAGTTCTTC; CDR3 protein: CASSPGLAGVYNEQFF
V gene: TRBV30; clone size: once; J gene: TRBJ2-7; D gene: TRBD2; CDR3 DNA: TGTGCCTGGCAGGGGTGGGATAGCGGGAGCTCCTACGAGCAGTACTTC; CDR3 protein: CAWQGWDSGSSYEQYF
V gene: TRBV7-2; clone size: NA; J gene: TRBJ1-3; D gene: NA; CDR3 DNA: TGTGCCAGCAGCTTGGACAGTGTTGGAAACACCATATATTTT; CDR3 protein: CASSLDSVGNTIYF
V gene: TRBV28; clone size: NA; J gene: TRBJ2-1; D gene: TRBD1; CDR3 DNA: TGTGCCAGCAGGGTACCGGGACAGGGACACAATGAGCAGTTCTTC; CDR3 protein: CASRVPGQGHNEQFF
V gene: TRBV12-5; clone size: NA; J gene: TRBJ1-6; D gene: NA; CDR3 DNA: TGTGCTAGTGGTTTGGTCCCATCGGGGGTCGGGAGTTCACCCCTCCACTTT; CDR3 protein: CASGLVPSGVGSSPLHF
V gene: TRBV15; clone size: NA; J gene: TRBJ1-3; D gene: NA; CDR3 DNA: TGTGCCACCAGGCTTAGCCTCGGGACACTTGGAAACACCATATATTTT; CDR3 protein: CATRLSLGTLGNTIYF
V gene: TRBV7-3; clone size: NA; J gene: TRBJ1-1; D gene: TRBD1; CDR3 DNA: TGTGCCAGCAGCCGGGACAGCATGAACACTGAAGCTTTCTTT; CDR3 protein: CASSRDSMNTEAFF
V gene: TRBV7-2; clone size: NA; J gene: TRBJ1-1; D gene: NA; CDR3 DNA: TGTGCCAGCAGCGGAGGGGTGCGAGCTTTCTTT; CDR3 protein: CASSGGVRAFF
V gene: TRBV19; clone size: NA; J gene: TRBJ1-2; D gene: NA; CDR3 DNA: TGTGCCAGTAGTATAGGGGGACATAGCTTCTATGGCTACACCTTC; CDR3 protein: CASSIGGHSFYGYTF
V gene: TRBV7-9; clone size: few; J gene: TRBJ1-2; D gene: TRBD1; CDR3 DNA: TGTGCCAGCAGCTTTAGGTTAAGGGGGCAGGAGAACTATGGCTACACCTTC; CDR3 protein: CASSFRLRGQENYGYTF
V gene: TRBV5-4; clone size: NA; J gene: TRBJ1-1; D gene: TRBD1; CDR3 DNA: TGTGCCAGCAGCTGGGGACAGGGGGCCACTGAAGCTTTCTTT; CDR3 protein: CASSWGQGATEAFF
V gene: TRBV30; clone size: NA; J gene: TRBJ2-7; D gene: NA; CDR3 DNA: TGTGCCTGGAGTGCGCGGGAAGCCCACGAGCAGTACTTC; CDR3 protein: CAWSAREAHEQYF
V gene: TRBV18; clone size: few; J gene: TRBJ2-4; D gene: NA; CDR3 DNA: TGTGCCAGCTCACCACCGGGGGCGAAGATCATTCAGTACTTC; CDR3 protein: CASSPPGAKIIQYF
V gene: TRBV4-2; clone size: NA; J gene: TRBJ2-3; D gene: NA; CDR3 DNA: TGTGCCAGCAGCCAAGATGGACATTTCGGCACAGATACGCAGTATTTT; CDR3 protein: CASSQDGHFGTDTQYF
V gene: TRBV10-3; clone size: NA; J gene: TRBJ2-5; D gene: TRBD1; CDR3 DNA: TGTGCCACCACTACGGGACAGGGGAAGGAGACCCAGTACTTC; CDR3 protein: CATTTGQGKETQYF
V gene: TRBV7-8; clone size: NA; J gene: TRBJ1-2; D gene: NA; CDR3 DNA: TGTGCCAGCAGGACGCTGGGGGGAACTGCGCCCTATGGCTACACCTTC; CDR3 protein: CASRTLGGTAPYGYTF
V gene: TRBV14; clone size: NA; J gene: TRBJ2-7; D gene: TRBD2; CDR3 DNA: TGTGCCAGCAGCCAAGATCGGGGAGGGGTGTCCTACGAGCAGTACTTC; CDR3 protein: CASSQDRGGVSYEQYF
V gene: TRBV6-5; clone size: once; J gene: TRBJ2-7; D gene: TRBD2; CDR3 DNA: TGTGCCAGCAGCTCCGGGACTAGCGGGACTGACGAGCAGTACTTC; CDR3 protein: CASSSGTSGTDEQYF
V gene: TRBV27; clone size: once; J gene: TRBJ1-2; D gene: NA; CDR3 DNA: TGTGCCAGCAGCGGGGGGGAGTCTTATGGCTACACCTTC; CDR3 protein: CASSGGESYGYTF
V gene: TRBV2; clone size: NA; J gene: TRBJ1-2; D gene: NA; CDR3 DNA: TGTGCCAGCAGTGCCCAGGTCCCTGGCTACATCTTC; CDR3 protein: CASSAQVPGYIF
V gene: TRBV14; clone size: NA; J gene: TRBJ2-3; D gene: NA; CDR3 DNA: TGTGCCAGCAGCCGATCCTATTATACGCAGTATTTT; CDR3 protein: CASSRSYYTQYF
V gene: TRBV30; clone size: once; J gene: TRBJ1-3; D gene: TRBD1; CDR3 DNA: TGTGCCTGGAGCACCACGATCCGGGACAGGGAATTT; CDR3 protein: CAWSTTIRDREF
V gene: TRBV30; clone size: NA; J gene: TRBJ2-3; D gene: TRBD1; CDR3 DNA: TGTGCCCGACAGGGGGGACTAATAGCTAGCACAGATACGCAGTATTTT; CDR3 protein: CARQGGLIASTDTQYF
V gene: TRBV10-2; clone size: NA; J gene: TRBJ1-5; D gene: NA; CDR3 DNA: TGCGCCAGCAGACAGGGAAAGGACAATCAGCCCCAGCATTTT; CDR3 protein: CASRQGKDNQPQHF
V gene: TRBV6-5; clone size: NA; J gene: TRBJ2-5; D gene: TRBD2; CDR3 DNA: TGTGCCAGCAGCGAGACTAGCGGGGGGGCAGAGACCCAGTACTTC; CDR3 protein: CASSETSGGAETQYF
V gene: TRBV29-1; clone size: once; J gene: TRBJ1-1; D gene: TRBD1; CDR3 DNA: TGCAGCGTTGAAAGCCGAACAGGGGGCCGCGCTGAAGCTTTCTTT; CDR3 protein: CSVESRTGGRAEAFF
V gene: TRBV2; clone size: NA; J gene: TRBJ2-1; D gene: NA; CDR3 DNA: TGTGCCAGCAACTTGGGGAGAGGTGTTGTTGGTGAGCAGTTCTTC; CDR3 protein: CASNLGRGVVGEQFF
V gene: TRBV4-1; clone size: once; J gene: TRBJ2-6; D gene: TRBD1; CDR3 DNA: TGCGCCAGCAGCCAAATCCTCGGGACAGCCGGCGTCCTGACTTTC; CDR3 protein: CASSQILGTAGVLTF
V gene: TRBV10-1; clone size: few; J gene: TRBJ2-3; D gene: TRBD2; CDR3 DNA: TGCGCCAGCAGTGCCCTAGCGGGGGGGCAAGATACGCAGTATTTT; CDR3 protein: CASSALAGGQDTQYF
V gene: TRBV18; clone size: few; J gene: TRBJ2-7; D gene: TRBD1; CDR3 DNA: TGTGCCAGCTCACCAACGGGACAGCCTGTGGAGCAGTACTTC; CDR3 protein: CASSPTGQPVEQYF
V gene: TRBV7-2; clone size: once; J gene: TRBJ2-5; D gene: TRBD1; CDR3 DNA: TGTGCCAGCAGCTTAGCCGGGACAGCCTTAGGAGGGACCCAGTACTTC; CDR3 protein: CASSLAGTALGGTQYF
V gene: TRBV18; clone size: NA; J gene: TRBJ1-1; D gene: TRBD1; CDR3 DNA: TGTGCCAGCTCACCCCTCGGACAGGGTAACACTGAAGCTTTCTTT; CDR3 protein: CASSPLGQGNTEAFF
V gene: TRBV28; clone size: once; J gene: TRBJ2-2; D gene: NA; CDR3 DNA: TGTGCCACCAGGGAGGACCCGGGGACCGGGGAGCTGTTTTTT; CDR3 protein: CATREDPGTGELFF
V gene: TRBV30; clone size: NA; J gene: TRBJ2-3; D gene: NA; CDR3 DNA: TGTGCCTGGAGTAGGGGTTTTGATACGCAGTATTTT; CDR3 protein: CAWSRGFDTQYF
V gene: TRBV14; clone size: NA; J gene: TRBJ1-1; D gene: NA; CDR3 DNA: TGTGCCAGCAGACGTTCGTCAGTTGGGTCTGAGCGTAAGAACACTGAAGCTTTCTTT; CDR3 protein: CASRRSSVGSERKNTEAFF
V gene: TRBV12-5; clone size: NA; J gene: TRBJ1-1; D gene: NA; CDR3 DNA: TGTGCTAGTGCCCGGGGTGACACTGAAGCTTTCTTT; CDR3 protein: CASARGDTEAFF
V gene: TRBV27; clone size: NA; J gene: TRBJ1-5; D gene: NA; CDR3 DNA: TGTGCCAGCAGTTTATATGCAGGGAAAGAAGTCAATCAGCCCCAGCATTTT; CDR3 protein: CASSLYAGKEVNQPQHF
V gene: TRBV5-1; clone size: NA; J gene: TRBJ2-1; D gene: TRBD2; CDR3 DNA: TGCGCCAGCAGCTTGGGCGGGGGGCCCTACAATGAGCAGTTCTTC; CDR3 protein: CASSLGGGPYNEQFF